These 23 T cell receptor beta chains share one sample of origin, sequenced in a study of T-cell memory formation after mild COVID-19. TCRdb ran MiXCR on the 5' RACE reads and lists one entry per CDR3 protein. The sample contains 350,000 to 450,000 distinct CDR3 sequences, 13% to 15% of which appear only once. Material: PBMCs or a T cell subset sorted from them (not recorded which). All receptors come from a man aged 18 to 30 who had mild COVID-19 (a few samples of this study predate the infection). Cell type and time point are not known.

In this sample, this clonotype is medium-sized. This sequence joins TRBV6-2 or TRBV6-3 and TRBJ2-1, with TRBD2 as a possible D gene (7 bases). V was clipped by 6 bases and J by 5 bases, with 20 bases between them. CDR3 size: 16 residues. In germline, CDR1 is MNHEY, CDR2 SVGEGT. CDR3 loop: CASRYLAEGGHNEQFF. The CDR3 DNA reads as TGTGCCAGCAGATACCTAGCGGAGGGGGGGCACAATGAGCAGTTCTTC.

The rearrangement links TRBV6-5 to TRBJ1-1; 7 bases agree with TRBD1. Germline V gene lookup returns CDR1 MNHEY and CDR2 SVGAGI. The CDR3 covers 15 residues. Unmatched junction bases numbered 8, after V lost 6 bases and J lost 1 base. The CDR3 region is CASRYPDRPNTEAFF. Here the CDR3 DNA reads TGTGCCAGCAGGTACCCGGACAGGCCGAACACTGAAGCTTTCTTT.

In this sample, this clonotype turned up many times. The chain recombines TRBV4-1 with TRBJ2-1, with unresolved D. From germline, CDR1 is MGHRA and CDR2 YSYEKL. CDR3 length: 17 residues. Trimming pared 7 bases from V and 4 bases from J, leaving 23 bases between. CDR3 protein: CASTFQVGMTTYNEQFF. The CDR3 DNA sequence: TGCGCCAGCACTTTCCAGGTCGGTATGACGACGTACAATGAGCAGTTCTTC.

This clonotype was found a few times. DNA for the CDR3: TGTGCCACCACGGGGGGAGGCTCCTACAATGAGCAGTTCTTC. Protein sequence: CATTGGGSYNEQFF. V usage is TRBV7-9 and J usage is TRBJ2-1; 7 bases are a match to TRBD2. Germline V CDR1 and CDR2: SEHNR, FQNEAQ (reference sequence). The CDR3 runs to 14 residues. Losses at the gene ends were 10 bases for V and 0 bases for J; bases not matched to a gene: 6.

V and J are TRBV7-3 and TRBJ2-1, with D uncertain. Germline V lookup: CDR1 SGHTA, CDR2 FQGTGA. The CDR3 is 15 amino acids. The V end lost 1 base, the J end lost 0 bases, and 7 bases lay between the germline ends. CDR3 bases: TGTGCCAGCAGCTTAATCTGGAGCTCCTACAATGAGCAGTTCTTC. It encodes CASSLIWSSYNEQFF.

This clonotype was counted at least ten times. The chain carries TRBV24-1 and TRBJ2-3; D remains unclear. The CDR3 has 17 amino acids. Germline V lookup: CDR1 KGHDR, CDR2 SFDVKD. V was shortened by 1 base and J by 2 bases, with 15 bases between the two germline ends. The DNA for the CDR3 is TGTGCCACCAGTGATTTTTCTACATCTCTGACCACAGATACGCAGTATTTT. This translates into CATSDFSTSLTTDTQYF.

The table lists this clonotype with a few counts. This chain uses TRBV4-1 with TRBJ1-1; 8 bases are a match to TRBD1. The ends lost 5 bases at V and 8 bases at J; junction bases unmatched: 10. CDR3 length equals 14 residues. The germline CDR1 and CDR2 sequences are MGHRA and YSYEKL. The CDR3 is CASSSQGQGAEAFF. CDR3 in DNA: TGCGCCAGCAGCTCCCAGGGGCAGGGGGCAGAAGCTTTCTTT.

Ten or more counts support this clonotype. This chain connects TRBV20-1 to TRBJ2-5; the match to TRBD2 covers 7 bases. Germline CDR1 is DFQATT and CDR2 is SNEGSKA (reference sequence). V shed 2 bases and J 4 bases; nucleotides not matched to a gene: 7. The CDR3 has 14 amino acids. The CDR3 DNA reads TGCAGTGCTAGACCCCCTAGCGGAATAGAGACCCAGTACTTC. Translation: CSARPPSGIETQYF.

The V and J genes are TRBV7-2 and TRBJ2-1, with TRBD2 matching over 11 bases. The V gene end was trimmed by 1 base and the J gene end by 7 bases; junction bases not matched to a gene: 9. Germline CDR1 and CDR2: SGHTA and FQGNSA. CDR3 size: 17 residues. DNA for the CDR3: TGTGCCAGCAGCTTAGGGAGTTTAGCGGGGGGGAGGAATGAGCAGTTCTTC. Translated: CASSLGSLAGGRNEQFF.

V and J are TRBV7-8 and TRBJ2-1; D ambiguous. V was shortened by 2 bases and J by 2 bases, with 13 bases between the two germline ends. This CDR3 is built from 16 residues. CDR1 is SGHVS, CDR2 FQNEAQ, per germline. The DNA of the CDR3 is TGTGCCAGCAGCTTAAAGGAGTCAGGACCCTACAATGAGCAGTTCTTC. Its protein product is CASSLKESGPYNEQFF. The variable domain in full, completed from reference TRBV7-8 and TRBJ2-1, reads GAGVSQSPRYKVAKRGQDVALRCDPISGHVSLFWYQQALGQGPEFLTYFQNEAQLDKSGLPSDRFFAERPEGSVSTLKIQRTQQEDSAVYLCASSLKESGPYNEQFFGPGTRLTVL.

This chain connects TRBV5-1 to TRBJ2-3; TRBD1 is a possible D gene (5 bases). V shed 6 bases and J shed 4 bases, with 18 bases lying between them. The V gene's germline CDR1 is SGHRS and CDR2 YFSETQ. The CDR3 has 15 residues. Written as DNA, the CDR3 is TGCGCCAGCACCTCATTTGGTGTGACAGCAGATACGCAGTATTTT. Its protein is CASTSFGVTADTQYF.

The chain combines TRBV7-2 with TRBJ1-2; TRBD1 is a possible D gene (6 bases). This CDR3 comprises 13 residues. Per germline, CDR1 SGHTA and CDR2 FQGNSA. V was clipped by 3 bases and J by 8 bases, with 13 bases between them. CDR3 nucleotides: TGTGCCAGCAGCTTCGGGGGGCTGAGCGGCTACACCTTC. Translated: CASSFGGLSGYTF.

V gene TRBV5-1 combines with J gene TRBJ1-6; D unresolved. CDR1 SGHRS and CDR2 YFSETQ come from the germline V gene. Trimming left V 0 bases short and J 7 bases short, with 11 bases between. The CDR3 has 15 residues. The CDR3: CASSLVGPKNSPLHF. In nucleotides, the CDR3 is TGCGCCAGCAGCTTGGTTGGGCCCAAAAATTCACCCCTCCACTTT. Variable domain in full (rest from reference TRBV5-1 and TRBJ1-6): KAGVTQTPRYLIKTRGQQVTLSCSPISGHRSVSWYQQTPGQGLQFLFEYFSETQRNKGNFPGRFSGRQFSNSRSEMNVSTLELGDSALYLCASSLVGPKNSPLHFGNGTRLTVT.

In this sample, this clonotype turned up a few times. The chain recombines TRBV3-2 with TRBJ2-1. TRBV3-2 corresponds to a pseudogene. The CDR3 runs 16 residues. The CDR3 nucleotides are TGTGCCAGCAGCCTCCAGTTAAGAAGCTCCTACAATGAGCAGTTCTTC. This codes for CASSLQLRSSYNEQFF.

This clonotype was recorded a few times. This chain joins TRBV6-5 and TRBJ2-5; possible D gene TRBD1, 6 bases. The length of the CDR3 is 13 residues. Trimming took off 6 bases at V and 3 bases at J, with 11 bases between the two ends. Germline V gene lookup returns CDR1 MNHEY and CDR2 SVGAGI. CDR3 nucleotides: TGTGCCAGCAGGAAAACAGGGAAAGAGACCCAGTACTTC. Encoded protein: CASRKTGKETQYF.

This clonotype has only a few counts. The V call is TRBV6-5, the J call TRBJ1-2; tentative D call: TRBD1 (6 bases). From germline, CDR1 is MNHEY and CDR2 SVGAGI. The length of the CDR3 is 13 residues. Trimming cost V 10 bases and J 0 bases, with 12 bases left between them. CDR3 amino acids: CATRTVANYGYTF. The DNA of the CDR3 is TGTGCCACCCGGACAGTAGCTAACTATGGCTACACCTTC.

The V and J genes are TRBV10-3 and TRBJ1-5, with D perhaps matching TRBD1 (5 bases). Germline CDR1 ENHRY, CDR2 SYGVKD. V lost 5 bases to trimming and J lost 2 bases, with 13 bases between them. The length of the CDR3 is 15 residues. The chain's CDR3 is CAISPQGNGNQPQHF. CDR3 nucleotides: TGTGCCATCAGTCCGCAGGGAAATGGCAATCAGCCCCAGCATTTT.

A few counts support this clonotype. The CDR3 is CATSREGAPSGTGELFF. The DNA of the CDR3 is TGTGCCACCAGCAGAGAAGGGGCCCCGAGTGGGACCGGGGAGCTGTTTTTT. The V gene is TRBV15, the J gene TRBJ2-2; possibly TRBD1 for D (5 bases). The CDR3 is 17 residues long. Trimming took 0 bases from V and 5 from J, leaving 16 bases between them. Germline V gives CDR1 LNHNV, CDR2 YYDKDF (reference sequence).

This clonotype was recorded a few times. This chain connects TRBV6-2 or TRBV6-3 to TRBJ2-2, with D possibly TRBD2 on 5 matching bases. Looked up from germline, CDR1 is MNHEY and CDR2 is SVGEGT. The CDR3 is 15 residues long. V was pared by 8 bases and J by 7 bases, with 20 bases between. CDR3 residues: CASSLGMRAIGELFF. In DNA, the CDR3 is TGTGCCAGCTCTCTGGGTATGAGGGCGATCGGGGAGCTGTTTTTT.

The CDR3 region is CASRSVNEQFF. CDR3 sequence (DNA): TGTGCCAGCAGATCCGTAAATGAGCAGTTCTTC. This chain connects TRBV11-2 to TRBJ2-1; D remains ambiguous. V shed 6 bases and J shed 7 bases, with 7 bases lying between them. The CDR3 has 11 residues. Germline V lookup: CDR1 SGHAT, CDR2 FQNNGV.

This clonotype was detected only a few times. V gene TRBV6-2 or TRBV6-3 combines with J gene TRBJ1-5; TRBD1 is a possible D gene (5 bases). The V gene lost 6 bases and the J gene lost 5 bases, with 14 bases spanning the gap. From germline, CDR1 is MNHEY and CDR2 SVGEGT. The CDR3 sequence is 14 residues long. CDR3 nucleotide sequence: TGTGCCAGCAGCCCCGCATGGGGGGATCAGCCCCAGCATTTT. Amino acids: CASSPAWGDQPQHF.

Of note for this clonotype: At one end the junction does not follow the germline gene, possibly because of a read error. V is TRBV7-9 and J is TRBJ2-1; 8 bases fit TRBD1. The CDR3 runs 11 residues. CDR1 and CDR2 (germline): SEHNR, FQNEAQ (reference sequence). This CDR3 reads CVSSQDRGQFF. The CDR3 DNA reads as TGTGTCAGCAGCCAAGACAGGGGGCAGTTCTTC.

The chain combines TRBV30 with TRBJ2-7; the D is unclear. Germline values: CDR1 GTSNPN, CDR2 SVGIG (reference sequence). V lost 0 bases, J lost 6 bases, and 12 bases lay in between. The CDR3 contains 13 residues. The CDR3 DNA reads as TGTGCCTGGAGTGTACTCGCAGCCTCCGAGCAGTACTTC. This encodes CAWSVLAASEQYF.